Given below is one T cell receptor (beta chain) in context. Its antigen remains undetermined. No per-base quality is available; no much larger clone lies one base away. For commercial TCRB immunosequencing, approximately 500 nanograms of biopsy DNA were submitted for each sample. A two-step, amplification bias-controlled multiplex PCR was used by Adaptive Biotechnology to amplify CDR3 regions from genomic DNA. Primers covering every V and J gene segment were used in the first PCR, while barcodes and Illumina adapters were added in the second PCR. CDR3 libraries were sequenced on an Illumina instrument. Per the source publication's procedure: Vendor-provided pipelines were combined with custom analysis of raw data in R/Bioconductor under R version 3.3.0. Clonality, which ranges from 0 to 1, was calculated as the inverse of the normalised Shannon entropy across all productive clones. High-frequency clones were defined as the share of the repertoire occupied by the top 100 clones, with only clones passing a 95% confidence test being retained. Overlap between samples was measured with the Morisita-Horn index, while repertoire diversity was measured with the Simpson index. TCRdb obtained this table from immuneACCESS and retained in-frame rearrangements with V and J assigned. These tables miss some clones; where compared with another copy, unresolved V genes account for less than half of the shortfall, and the remainder is unexplained. For V, J and clone size, that table is used; D and trimming come from the DNA. A total of thousands of clones appear in this sample, 83% of them only once. The ten largest make up approximately 4.1% of the sample.

Adults with ileal or ileocolonic Crohn's disease and an indication for ileocolonic resection were eligible for inclusion. Whole ileal mucosal biopsies were kept frozen at -80 degrees C prior to DNA extraction. Genomic DNA was isolated from frozen whole biopsies using a TRizol-based method, and the DNA was quantified with a NanoDrop 2000 spectrophotometer. Relative to germline, V is missing 3 bases and J is missing 9 bases, with 9 bases of the junction outside any gene match. Spanning cysteine to phenylalanine, the CDR3 consists of 14 amino acids. Only the CDR3 DNA stays, 42 bases, in frame from base 1. Reading the germline V gene (reference sequence) gives CDR1 GTSNPN and CDR2 SVGIG. These data come from a study of T cell repertoires in ileal Crohn's disease (dated by TCRdb to about 2019). General notes on the study: The median duration of disease was 6 to 10 years, and at the time of surgery approximately 34% of patients were active smokers. Every patient underwent surgery because of a complication, which was stricturing disease in approximately 61% and penetrating disease in around 39%. Roughly half of the patients were given postoperative therapy, with 11 receiving thiopurines and over 15 receiving anti-TNF agents. TCR repertoire analysis was performed in roughly 50 Crohn's disease patients drawn from a prospective multicentre cohort. The study ran alongside a multicentre cohort designed to identify predictors of early endoscopic recurrence after ileocolonic resection. Endoscopic postoperative recurrence was defined by a Rutgeerts score above i0. The study sequenced fewer than 200 mucosal samples from more than 50 patients, taken at several locations on the surgical specimen and at postoperative endoscopy. Results the study describes overall, beyond this receptor: Only a subgroup of patients, of unstated size, had mucosal CD4 and CD8 T cells sorted and sequenced. Sorted CD8 T cells carried more high-frequency clones than CD4 T cells, suggesting mucosal expansions were mainly CD8. Patients who were active smokers at surgery had a significantly higher proportion of clonal expansions than non-smokers (about 27% vs 20%, p=0.02). Higher percentages of high-frequency clones at the time of surgery were linked to endoscopic recurrence, and every patient with clonality above 26.8% (18/57) had recurrence.

Sequencing was performed on ileal tissue. The chain employs TRBV30 and TRBJ2-1, with 9 bases matching TRBD2. This receptor was identified in an adult with Crohn's disease. CDR3 sequence: CAWSGAGGPGEQFF. The nucleotide sequence is given as TGTGCCTGGAGCGGTGCGGGAGGGCCCGGTGAGCAGTTCTTC. With the portions outside the CDR3 filled from the reference TRBV30 and TRBJ2-1 genes, the complete variable region becomes SQTIHQWPATLVQPVGSPLSLECTVEGTSNPNLYWYRQAAGRGLQLLFYSVGIGQISSEVPQNLSASRPQDRQFILSSKKLLLSDSGFYLCAWSGAGGPGEQFFGPGTRLTVL.